This T cell receptor (beta chain) is drawn from a study of blood T cells in healthy people across ages. The study's findings and limits: When set beside aged donors, long-lived donors presented more naive CD4+ cells and higher diversity. Age advanced and TCR beta diversity per million T cells fell, roughly linearly. No one knew whether donors had CMV, which possibly confounded expanded clonotype changes.

The germline V gene encodes CDR1 LGHNA and CDR2 YNFKEQ. V shed 2 bases, J shed 4 bases, and the junction held 8 bases outside the gene matches. The CDR3 length is 17 residues. For the second PCR, which ran for about 6 to 12 cycles, a sample-barcoded 5' primer and a J-beta primer mix were used. From each sample, at least 3 million paired-end reads containing CDR3 were obtained. Each CDR3 protein is one row after TCRdb ran MiXCR on the 5' RACE reads. The data hold approximately 360,000 distinct CDR3 sequences, with about 49% observed a single time. Details on this clonotype: Its antigen is currently unknown.

The receptor's source is a man aged 60 to 69 in good health. The V gene is TRBV4-2, the J gene TRBJ2-3; 11 bases match TRBD2. The specimen sequenced was blood. DNA of the CDR3: TGTGCCAGCAGCCAACGGGAGCTAGCGGGGGGTGCAGATACGCAGTATTTT. The encoded protein is CASSQRELAGGADTQYF.